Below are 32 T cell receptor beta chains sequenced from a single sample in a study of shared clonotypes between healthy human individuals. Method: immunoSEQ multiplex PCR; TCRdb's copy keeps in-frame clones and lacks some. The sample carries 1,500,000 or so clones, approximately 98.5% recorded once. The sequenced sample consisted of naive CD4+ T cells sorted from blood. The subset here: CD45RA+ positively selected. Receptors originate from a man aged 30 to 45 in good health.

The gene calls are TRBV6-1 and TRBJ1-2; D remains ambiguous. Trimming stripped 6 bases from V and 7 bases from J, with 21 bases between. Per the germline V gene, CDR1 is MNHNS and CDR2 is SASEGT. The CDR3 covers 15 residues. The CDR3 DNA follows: TGTGCCAGCAGGACCCCCGGGGTCGTATCGGGTGGCTACACCTTC. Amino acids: CASRTPGVVSGGYTF.

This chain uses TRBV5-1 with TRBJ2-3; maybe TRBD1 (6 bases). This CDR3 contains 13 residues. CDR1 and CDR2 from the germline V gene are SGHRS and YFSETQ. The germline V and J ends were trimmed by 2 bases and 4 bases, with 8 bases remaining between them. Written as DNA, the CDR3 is TGCGCCAGCAGCTTTGACAGGTCAGATACGCAGTATTTT. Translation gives CASSFDRSDTQYF.

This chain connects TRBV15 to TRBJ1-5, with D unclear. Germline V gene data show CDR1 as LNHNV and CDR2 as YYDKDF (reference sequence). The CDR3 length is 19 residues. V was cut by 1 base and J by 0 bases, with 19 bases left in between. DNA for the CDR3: TGTGCCACCAGCAGAGTCGCCTTTGGAAGCCGGTATAGCAATCAGCCCCAGCATTTT. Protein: CATSRVAFGSRYSNQPQHF.

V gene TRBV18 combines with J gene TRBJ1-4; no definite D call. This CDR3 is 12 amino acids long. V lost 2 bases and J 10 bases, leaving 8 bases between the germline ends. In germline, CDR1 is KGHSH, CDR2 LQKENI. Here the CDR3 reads CASSPGAGKLFF. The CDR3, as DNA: TGTGCCAGCTCACCAGGTGCGGGAAAACTGTTTTTT.

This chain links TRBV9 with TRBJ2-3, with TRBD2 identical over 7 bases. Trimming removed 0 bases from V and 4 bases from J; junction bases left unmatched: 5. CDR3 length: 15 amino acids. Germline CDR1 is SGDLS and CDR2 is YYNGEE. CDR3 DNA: TGTGCCAGCAGCGTAGGCGGCGGGAGCCCAGATACGCAGTATTTT. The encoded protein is CASSVGGGSPDTQYF. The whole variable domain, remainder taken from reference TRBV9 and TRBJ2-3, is DSGVTQTPKHLITATGQRVTLRCSPRSGDLSVYWYQQSLDQGLQFLIQYYNGEERAKGNILERFSAQQFPDLHSELNLSSLELGDSALYFCASSVGGGSPDTQYFGPGTRLTVL.

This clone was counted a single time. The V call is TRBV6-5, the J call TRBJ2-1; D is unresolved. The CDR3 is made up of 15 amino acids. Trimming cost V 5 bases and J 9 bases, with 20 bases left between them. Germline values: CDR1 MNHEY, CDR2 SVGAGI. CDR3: CASSQRGIPSGEQFF. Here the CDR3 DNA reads TGTGCCAGCAGTCAAAGAGGCATCCCTTCGGGTGAGCAGTTCTTC.

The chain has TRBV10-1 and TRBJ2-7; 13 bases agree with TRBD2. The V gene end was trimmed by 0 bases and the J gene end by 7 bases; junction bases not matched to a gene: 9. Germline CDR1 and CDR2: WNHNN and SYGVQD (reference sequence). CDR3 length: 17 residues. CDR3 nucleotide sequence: TGCGCCAGCAGTGAGTCGGGGACTAGCGGGGCCAGGGATGAGCAGTACTTC. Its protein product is CASSESGTSGARDEQYF.

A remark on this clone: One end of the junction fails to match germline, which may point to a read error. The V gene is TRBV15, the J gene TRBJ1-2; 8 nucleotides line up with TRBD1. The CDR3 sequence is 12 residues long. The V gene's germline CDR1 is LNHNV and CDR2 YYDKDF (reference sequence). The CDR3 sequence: CATSRNPGTGRF. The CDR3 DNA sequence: TGTGCCACCAGCAGAAACCCCGGGACAGGACGCTTC.

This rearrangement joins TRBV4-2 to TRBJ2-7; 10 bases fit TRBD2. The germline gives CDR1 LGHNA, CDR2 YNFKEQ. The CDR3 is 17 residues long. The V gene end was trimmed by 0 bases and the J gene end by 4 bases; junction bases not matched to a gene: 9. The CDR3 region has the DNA TGTGCCAGCAGCCAAGATCTTGCACTAGCGGGAACTTACGAGCAGTACTTC. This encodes CASSQDLALAGTYEQYF.

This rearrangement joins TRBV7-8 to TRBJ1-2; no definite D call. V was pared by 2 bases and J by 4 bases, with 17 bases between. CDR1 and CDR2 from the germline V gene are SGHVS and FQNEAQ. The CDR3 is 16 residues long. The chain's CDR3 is CASSLSNGVEGYGYTF. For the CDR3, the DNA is TGTGCCAGCAGCTTATCAAATGGTGTGGAAGGCTATGGCTACACCTTC.

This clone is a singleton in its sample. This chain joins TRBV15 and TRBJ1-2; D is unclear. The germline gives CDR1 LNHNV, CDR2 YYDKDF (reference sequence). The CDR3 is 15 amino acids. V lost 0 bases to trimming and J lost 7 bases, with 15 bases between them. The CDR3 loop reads CATSREPLLGGGYTF. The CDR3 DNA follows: TGTGCCACCAGCAGAGAACCCCTCCTGGGTGGTGGCTACACCTTC.

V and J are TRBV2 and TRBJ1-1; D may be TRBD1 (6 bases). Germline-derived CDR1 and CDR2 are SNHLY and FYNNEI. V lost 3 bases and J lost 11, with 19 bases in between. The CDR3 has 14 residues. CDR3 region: CASSDGGRWVVAFF. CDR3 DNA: TGTGCCAGCAGTGACGGGGGCAGGTGGGTTGTCGCTTTCTTT.

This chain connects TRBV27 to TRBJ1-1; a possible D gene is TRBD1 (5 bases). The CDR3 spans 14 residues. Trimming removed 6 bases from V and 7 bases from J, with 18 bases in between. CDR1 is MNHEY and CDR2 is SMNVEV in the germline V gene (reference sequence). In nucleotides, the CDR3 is TGTGCCAGCAGGTTAGGGGAAGCTTGGAGTGAAGCTTTCTTT. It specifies CASRLGEAWSEAFF.

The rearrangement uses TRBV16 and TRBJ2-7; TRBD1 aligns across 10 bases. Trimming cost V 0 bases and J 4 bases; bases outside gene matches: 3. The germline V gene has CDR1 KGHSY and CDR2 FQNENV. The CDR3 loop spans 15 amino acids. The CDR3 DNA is TGTGCCAGCAGCCAATCAGTGGGACAGGGGTACGAGCAGTACTTC. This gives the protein CASSQSVGQGYEQYF.

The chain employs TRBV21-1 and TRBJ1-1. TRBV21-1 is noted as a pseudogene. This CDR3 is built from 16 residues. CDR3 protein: CASSKERGDRVPEAFF. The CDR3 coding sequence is TGTGCCAGCAGCAAAGAGAGGGGGGACCGTGTGCCTGAAGCTTTCTTT.

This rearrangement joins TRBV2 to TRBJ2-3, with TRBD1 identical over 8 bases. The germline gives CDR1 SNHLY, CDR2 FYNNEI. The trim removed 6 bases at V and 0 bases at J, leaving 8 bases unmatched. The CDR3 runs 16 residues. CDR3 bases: TGTGCCAGCAGATATGACAGGGGCCATAGCACAGATACGCAGTATTTT. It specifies CASRYDRGHSTDTQYF. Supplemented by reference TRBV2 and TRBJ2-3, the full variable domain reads EPEVTQTPSHQVTQMGQEVILRCVPISNHLYFYWYRQILGQKVEFLVSFYNNEISEKSEIFDDQFSVERPDGSNFTLKIRSTKLEDSAMYFCASRYDRGHSTDTQYFGPGTRLTVL.

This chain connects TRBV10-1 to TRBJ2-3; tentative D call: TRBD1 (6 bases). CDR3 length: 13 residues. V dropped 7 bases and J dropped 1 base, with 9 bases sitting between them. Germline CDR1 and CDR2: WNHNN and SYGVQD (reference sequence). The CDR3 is CASKGDRTDTQYF. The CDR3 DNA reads TGCGCCAGCAAGGGGGATCGCACAGATACGCAGTATTTT.

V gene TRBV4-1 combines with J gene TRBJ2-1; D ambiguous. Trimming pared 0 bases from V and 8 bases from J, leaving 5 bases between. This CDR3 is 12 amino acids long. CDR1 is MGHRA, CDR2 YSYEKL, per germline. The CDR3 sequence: CASSQDFDEQFF. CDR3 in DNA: TGCGCCAGCAGCCAAGATTTCGATGAGCAGTTCTTC.

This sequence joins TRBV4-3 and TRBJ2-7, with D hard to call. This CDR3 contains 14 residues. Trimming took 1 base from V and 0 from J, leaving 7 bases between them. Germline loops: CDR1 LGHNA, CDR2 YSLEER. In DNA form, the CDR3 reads TGCGCCAGCAGCCAAGTCCTGAGCTCCTACGAGCAGTACTTC. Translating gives CASSQVLSSYEQYF.

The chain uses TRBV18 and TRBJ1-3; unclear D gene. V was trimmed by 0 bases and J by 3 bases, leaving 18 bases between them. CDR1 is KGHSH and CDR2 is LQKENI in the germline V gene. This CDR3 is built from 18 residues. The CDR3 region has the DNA TGTGCCAGCTCACCACCAAGGGAGCATACGCTCTTTGGAAACACCATATATTTT. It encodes CASSPPREHTLFGNTIYF.

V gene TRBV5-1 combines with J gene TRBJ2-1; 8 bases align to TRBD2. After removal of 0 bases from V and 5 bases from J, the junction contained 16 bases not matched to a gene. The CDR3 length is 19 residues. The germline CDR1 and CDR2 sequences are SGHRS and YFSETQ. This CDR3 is CASSLARGGRFRGHNEQFF. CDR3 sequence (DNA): TGCGCCAGCAGCTTGGCGCGAGGCGGGAGGTTCAGGGGACACAATGAGCAGTTCTTC.

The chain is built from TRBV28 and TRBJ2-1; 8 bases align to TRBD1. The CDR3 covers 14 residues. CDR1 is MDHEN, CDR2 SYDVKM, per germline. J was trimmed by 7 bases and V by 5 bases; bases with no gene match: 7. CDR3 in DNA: TGTGCCAGCAGTAGCCCGACAGGGGTGAATGAGCAGTTCTTC. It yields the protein CASSSPTGVNEQFF.

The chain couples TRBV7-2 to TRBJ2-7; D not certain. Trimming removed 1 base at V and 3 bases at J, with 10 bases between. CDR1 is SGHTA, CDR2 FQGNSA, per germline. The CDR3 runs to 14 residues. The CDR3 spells CASSLDSQGYEQYF. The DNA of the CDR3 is TGTGCCAGCAGCTTAGACTCCCAAGGCTACGAGCAGTACTTC.

In nucleotides, the CDR3 is TGTGCCAGCAGACCGCCTACAGGGGGGTTTACAACTGAGCAGTTCTTC. It yields the protein CASRPPTGGFTTEQFF. V is TRBV28 and J is TRBJ2-1; TRBD1 matches 8 bases. This CDR3 spans 16 amino acids. In germline, CDR1 is MDHEN, CDR2 SYDVKM. V gave up 6 bases and J gave up 9 bases; unmatched junction bases: 16.

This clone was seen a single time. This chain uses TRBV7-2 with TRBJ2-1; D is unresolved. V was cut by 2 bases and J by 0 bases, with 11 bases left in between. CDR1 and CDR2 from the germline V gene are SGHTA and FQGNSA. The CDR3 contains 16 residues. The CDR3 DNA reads TGTGCCAGCAGCTTACAAGGTCCCGCCTCCTACAATGAGCAGTTCTTC. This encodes CASSLQGPASYNEQFF. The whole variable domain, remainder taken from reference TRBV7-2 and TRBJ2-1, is GAGVSQSPSNKVTEKGKDVELRCDPISGHTALYWYRQSLGQGLEFLIYFQGNSAPDKSGLPSDRFSAERTGGSVSTLTIQRTQQEDSAVYLCASSLQGPASYNEQFFGPGTRLTVL.

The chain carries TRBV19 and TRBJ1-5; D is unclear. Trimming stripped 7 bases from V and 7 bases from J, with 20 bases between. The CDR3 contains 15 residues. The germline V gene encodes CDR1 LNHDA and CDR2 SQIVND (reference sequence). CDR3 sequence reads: CASTPYGGSGQPQHF. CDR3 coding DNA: TGTGCCAGTACCCCCTATGGAGGATCGGGCCAGCCCCAGCATTTT.

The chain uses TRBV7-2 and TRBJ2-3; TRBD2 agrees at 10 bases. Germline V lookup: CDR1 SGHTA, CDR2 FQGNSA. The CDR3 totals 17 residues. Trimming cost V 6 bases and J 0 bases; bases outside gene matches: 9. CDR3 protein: CASSKLAGGPSTDTQYF. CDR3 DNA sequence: TGTGCCAGCAGTAAATTAGCGGGAGGTCCTAGCACAGATACGCAGTATTTT.

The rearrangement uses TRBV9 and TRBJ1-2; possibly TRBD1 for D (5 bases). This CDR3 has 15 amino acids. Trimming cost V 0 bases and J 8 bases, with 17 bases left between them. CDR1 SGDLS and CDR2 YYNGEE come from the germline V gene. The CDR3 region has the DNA TGTGCCAGCAGCGTAGATAGGGGCTTCCTTGAAGGCTACACCTTC. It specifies CASSVDRGFLEGYTF.

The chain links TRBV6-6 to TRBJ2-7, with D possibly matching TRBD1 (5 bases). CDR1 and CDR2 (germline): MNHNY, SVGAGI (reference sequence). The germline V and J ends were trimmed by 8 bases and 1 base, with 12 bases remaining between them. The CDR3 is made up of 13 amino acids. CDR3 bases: TGTGCCAGCGCGGACATTGGTTCCTACGAGCAGTACTTC. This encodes CASADIGSYEQYF.

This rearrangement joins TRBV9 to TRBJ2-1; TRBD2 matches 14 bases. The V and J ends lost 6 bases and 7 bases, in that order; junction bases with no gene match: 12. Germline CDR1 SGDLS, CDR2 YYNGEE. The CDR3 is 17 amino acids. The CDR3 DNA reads TGTGCCAGCACAGGGACTAGCGGGAGCACCCGGGGGAATGAGCAGTTCTTC. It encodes CASTGTSGSTRGNEQFF.

The CDR3 nucleotides read TGTGCCAGCAGCTTACGGACAGGGGAAACCGGGGAGCTGTTTTTT. Protein sequence: CASSLRTGETGELFF. The gene calls are TRBV9 and TRBJ2-2; 9 nucleotides agree with TRBD1. The V segment lost 4 bases and the J segment 5 bases; nucleotides outside the gene matches: 6. This CDR3 is 15 amino acids long. Germline V gene sequence: CDR1 SGDLS, CDR2 YYNGEE.

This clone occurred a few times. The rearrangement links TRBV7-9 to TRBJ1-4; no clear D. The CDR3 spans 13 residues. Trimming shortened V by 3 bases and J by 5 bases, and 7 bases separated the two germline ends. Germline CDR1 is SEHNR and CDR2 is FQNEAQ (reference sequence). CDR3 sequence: CASSFQSNEKLFF. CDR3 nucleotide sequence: TGTGCCAGCAGCTTTCAATCGAATGAAAAACTGTTTTTT.